This T cell receptor beta chain is from a study of blood T cell repertoires in COVID-19. Sequenced by immunoSEQ multiplex PCR; TCRdb stores in-frame clones only, minus some. The sample comprises 110,000 to 150,000 clones, approximately 80% of which are singletons, and about 7% rests with the top ten. The CDR3 extends over 15 amino acids. V dropped 2 bases and J dropped 2 bases, with 10 bases sitting between them. The germline V gene encodes CDR1 LNHNV and CDR2 YYDKDF (reference sequence). This chain joins TRBV15 and TRBJ2-1, with D maybe TRBD1 (5 bases). The sequenced material came from peripheral blood. The source of this sequence is a human donor in a cohort sampled during active COVID-19. CDR3 DNA sequence: TGTGCCACCAGCAGACGACAGTTTCCCTACAATGAGCAGTTCTTC. Residues: CATSRRQFPYNEQFF.